This TCR beta chain was sequenced in a study of identical twins. CDR1 and CDR2 from the germline V gene are LGHNT and FRNRAP. Germline trimming cut 4 bases from V and 11 bases from J; bases unmatched to any gene: 7. The CDR3 spans 12 residues. Each CDR3 protein gets one entry after TCRdb re-called the 5' RACE reads with MiXCR. Of 1.5 million to 2 million distinct CDR3 sequences listed, about 31% are singletons. The origin of this receptor is a newborn girl in good health. This chain links TRBV12-5 with TRBJ2-5, with 7 nucleotides matching TRBD2. The specimen sequenced was cord blood. In nucleotides, the CDR3 is TGTGCTAGTGGTTCTAGCGGAACGGAGCAGTACTTC. Protein: CASGSSGTEQYF.